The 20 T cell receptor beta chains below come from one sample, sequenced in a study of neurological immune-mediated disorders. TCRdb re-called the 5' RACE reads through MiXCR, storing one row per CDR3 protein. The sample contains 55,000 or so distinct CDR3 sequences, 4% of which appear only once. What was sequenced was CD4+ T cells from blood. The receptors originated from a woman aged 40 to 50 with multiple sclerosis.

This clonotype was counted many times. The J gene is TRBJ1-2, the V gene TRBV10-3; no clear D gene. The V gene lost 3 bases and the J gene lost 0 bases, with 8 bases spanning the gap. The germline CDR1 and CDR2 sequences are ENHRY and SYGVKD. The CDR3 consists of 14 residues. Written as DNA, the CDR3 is TGTGCCATCAGTGAACTCCAAGCTAACTATGGCTACACCTTC. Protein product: CAISELQANYGYTF.

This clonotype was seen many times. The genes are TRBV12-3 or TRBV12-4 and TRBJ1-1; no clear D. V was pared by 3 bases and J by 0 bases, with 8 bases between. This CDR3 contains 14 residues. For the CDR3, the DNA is TGTGCCAGCAGTTTCGGGTTTTTGAACACTGAAGCTTTCTTT. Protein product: CASSFGFLNTEAFF.

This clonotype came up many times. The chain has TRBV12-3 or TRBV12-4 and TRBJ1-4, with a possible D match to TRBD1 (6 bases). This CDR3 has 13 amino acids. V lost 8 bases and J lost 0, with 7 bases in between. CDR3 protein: CASRQATNEKLFF. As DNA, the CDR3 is TGTGCCAGCCGACAGGCAACTAATGAAAAACTGTTTTTT.

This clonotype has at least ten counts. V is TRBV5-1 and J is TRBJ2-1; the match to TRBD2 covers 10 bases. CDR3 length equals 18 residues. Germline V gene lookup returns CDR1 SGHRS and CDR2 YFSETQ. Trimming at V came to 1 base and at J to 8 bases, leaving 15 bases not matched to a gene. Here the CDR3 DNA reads TGCGCCAGCAGCTTGTTAAACCCTAGCGGGGGCTGGGGGGATGAGCAGTTCTTC. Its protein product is CASSLLNPSGGWGDEQFF.

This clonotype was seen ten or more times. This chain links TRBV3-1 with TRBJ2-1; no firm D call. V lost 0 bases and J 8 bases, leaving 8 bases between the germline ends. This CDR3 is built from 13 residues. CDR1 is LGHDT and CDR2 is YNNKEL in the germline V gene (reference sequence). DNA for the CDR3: TGTGCCAGCAGCCAAGATGTAGGCGATGAGCAGTTCTTC. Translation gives CASSQDVGDEQFF.

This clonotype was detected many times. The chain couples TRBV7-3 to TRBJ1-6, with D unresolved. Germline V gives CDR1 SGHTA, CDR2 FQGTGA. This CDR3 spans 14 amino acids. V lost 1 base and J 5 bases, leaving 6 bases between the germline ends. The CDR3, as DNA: TGTGCCAGCAGCTTAATTCCAGATAATTCACCCCTCCACTTT. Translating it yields CASSLIPDNSPLHF. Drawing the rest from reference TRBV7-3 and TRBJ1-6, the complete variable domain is GAGVSQTPSNKVTEKGKYVELRCDPISGHTALYWYRQSLGQGPEFLIYFQGTGAADDSGLPNDRFFAVRPEGSVSTLKIQRTERGDSAVYLCASSLIPDNSPLHFGNGTRLTVT.

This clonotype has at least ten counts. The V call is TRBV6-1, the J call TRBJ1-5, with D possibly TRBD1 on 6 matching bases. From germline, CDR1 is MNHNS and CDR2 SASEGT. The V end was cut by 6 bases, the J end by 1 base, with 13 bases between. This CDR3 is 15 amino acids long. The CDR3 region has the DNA TGTGCCAGCAGCCGACAGGCGGGGAGCAATCAGCCCCAGCATTTT. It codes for CASSRQAGSNQPQHF.

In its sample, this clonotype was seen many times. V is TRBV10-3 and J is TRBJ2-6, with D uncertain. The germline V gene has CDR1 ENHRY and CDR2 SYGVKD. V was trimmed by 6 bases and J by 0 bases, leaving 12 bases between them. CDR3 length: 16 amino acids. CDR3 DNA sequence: TGTGCCATCAGCCCTTACCCAATCTCTGGGGCCAACGTCCTGACTTTC. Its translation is CAISPYPISGANVLTF.

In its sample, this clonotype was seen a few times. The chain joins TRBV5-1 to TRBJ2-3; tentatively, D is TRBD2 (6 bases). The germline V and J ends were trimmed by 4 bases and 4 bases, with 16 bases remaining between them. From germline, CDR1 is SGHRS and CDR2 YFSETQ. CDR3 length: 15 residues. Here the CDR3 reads CASSHPSGSADTQYF. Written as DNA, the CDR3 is TGCGCCAGCAGCCACCCGAGCGGGTCTGCAGATACGCAGTATTTT. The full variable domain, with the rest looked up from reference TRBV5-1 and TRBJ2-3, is KAGVTQTPRYLIKTRGQQVTLSCSPISGHRSVSWYQQTPGQGLQFLFEYFSETQRNKGNFPGRFSGRQFSNSRSEMNVSTLELGDSALYLCASSHPSGSADTQYFGPGTRLTVL.

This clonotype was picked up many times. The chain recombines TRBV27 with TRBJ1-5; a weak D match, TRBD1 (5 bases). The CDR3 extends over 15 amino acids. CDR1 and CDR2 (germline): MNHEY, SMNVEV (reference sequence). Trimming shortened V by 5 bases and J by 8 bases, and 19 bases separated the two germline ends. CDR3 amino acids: CASSPGWGRLEPQHF. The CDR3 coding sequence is TGTGCCAGCAGTCCGGGGTGGGGCAGATTGGAGCCCCAGCATTTT.

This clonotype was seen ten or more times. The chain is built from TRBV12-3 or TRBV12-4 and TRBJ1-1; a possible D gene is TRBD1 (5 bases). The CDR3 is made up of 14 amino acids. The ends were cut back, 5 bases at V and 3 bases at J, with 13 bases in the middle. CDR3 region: CASSPEPGYTEAFF. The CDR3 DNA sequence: TGTGCCAGCAGTCCCGAGCCAGGGTACACTGAAGCTTTCTTT.

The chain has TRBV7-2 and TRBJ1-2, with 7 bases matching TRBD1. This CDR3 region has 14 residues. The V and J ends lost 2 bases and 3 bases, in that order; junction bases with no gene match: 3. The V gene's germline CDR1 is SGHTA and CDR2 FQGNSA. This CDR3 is CASSLPRGDYGYTF. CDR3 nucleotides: TGTGCCAGCAGCTTACCCAGGGGGGACTATGGCTACACCTTC.

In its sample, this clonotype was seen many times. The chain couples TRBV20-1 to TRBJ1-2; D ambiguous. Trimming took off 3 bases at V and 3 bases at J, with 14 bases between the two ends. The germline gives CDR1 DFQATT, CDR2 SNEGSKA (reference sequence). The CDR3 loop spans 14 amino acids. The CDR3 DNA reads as TGCAGTGCTAGCACCCCCGTGCAAGACTATGGCTACACCTTC. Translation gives CSASTPVQDYGYTF.

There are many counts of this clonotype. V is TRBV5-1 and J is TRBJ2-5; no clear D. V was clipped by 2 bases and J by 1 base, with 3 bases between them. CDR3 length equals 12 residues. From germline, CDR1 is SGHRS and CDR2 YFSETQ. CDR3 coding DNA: TGCGCCAGCAGCTTCTCCCAAGAGACCCAGTACTTC. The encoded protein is CASSFSQETQYF.

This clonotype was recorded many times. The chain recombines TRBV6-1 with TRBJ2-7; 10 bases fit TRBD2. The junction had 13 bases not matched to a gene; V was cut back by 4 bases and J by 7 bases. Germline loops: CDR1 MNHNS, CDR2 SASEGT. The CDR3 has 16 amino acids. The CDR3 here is CASSGTSGALGREQYF. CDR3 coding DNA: TGTGCCAGCAGTGGCACTAGCGGGGCCCTGGGGAGGGAGCAGTACTTC.

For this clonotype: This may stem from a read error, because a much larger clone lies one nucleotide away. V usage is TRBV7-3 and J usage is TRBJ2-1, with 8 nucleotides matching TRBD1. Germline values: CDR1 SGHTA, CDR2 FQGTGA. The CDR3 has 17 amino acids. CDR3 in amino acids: CVSSLGPGQGRYNEQFF. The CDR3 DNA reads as TGTGTCAGCAGCTTAGGTCCCGGACAGGGACGTTACAATGAGCAGTTCTTC.

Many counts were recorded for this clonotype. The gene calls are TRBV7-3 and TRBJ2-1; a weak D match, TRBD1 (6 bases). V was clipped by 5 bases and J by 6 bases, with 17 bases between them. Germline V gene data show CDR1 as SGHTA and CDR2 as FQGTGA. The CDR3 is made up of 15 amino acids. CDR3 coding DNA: TGTGCCAGCAGCCCCCCGGGACACGTCTTCAATGAGCAGTTCTTC. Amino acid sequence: CASSPPGHVFNEQFF.

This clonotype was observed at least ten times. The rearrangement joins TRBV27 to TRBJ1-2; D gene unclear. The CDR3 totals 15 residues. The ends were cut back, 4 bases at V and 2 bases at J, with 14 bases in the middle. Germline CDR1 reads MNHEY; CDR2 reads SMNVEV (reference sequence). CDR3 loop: CASSSRIEKNYGYTF. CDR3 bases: TGTGCCAGCAGTTCCCGAATAGAGAAGAACTATGGCTACACCTTC.

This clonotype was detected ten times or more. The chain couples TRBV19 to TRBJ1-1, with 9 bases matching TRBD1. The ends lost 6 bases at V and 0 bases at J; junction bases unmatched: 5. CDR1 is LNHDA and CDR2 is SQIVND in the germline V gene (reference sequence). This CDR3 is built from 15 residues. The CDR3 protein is CASRGWDRVNTEAFF. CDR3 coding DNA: TGTGCCAGTAGAGGTTGGGACAGGGTGAACACTGAAGCTTTCTTT.

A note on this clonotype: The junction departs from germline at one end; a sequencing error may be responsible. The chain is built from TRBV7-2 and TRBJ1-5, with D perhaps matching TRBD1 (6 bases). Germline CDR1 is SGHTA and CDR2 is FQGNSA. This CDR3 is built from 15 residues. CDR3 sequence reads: CASNLVGGSNQPQHF. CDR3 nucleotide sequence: TGTGCCAGCAACTTAGTAGGGGGTAGCAATCAGCCACAGCATTTT.